These T cell receptor beta chains were read from a single sample in a study of blood T cell repertoires in COVID-19. Method: immunoSEQ multiplex PCR; TCRdb's copy keeps in-frame clones and lacks some. The table has 220,000 or so clones, approximately 78% seen once. Material for sequencing was peripheral blood. All receptors come from a woman older than 75 with COVID-19, enrolled during active disease. The CDR3 runs from the conserved cysteine through the conserved F or W. Size is omitted from some rows. Given values are once, few, many or a class for expanded clones.

. | TRBJ1-2 | TRBV2 | CASRPGQGNYGYTF
. | TRBJ2-5 | TRBV3-1/TRBV3-2 | CASSQDLRGQKETQYF
few | TRBJ2-6 | TRBV7-6 | CASSSQGADSAGANVLTF
. | TRBJ2-1 | TRBV30 | CAWSAHLLAGGPNEQFF
. | TRBJ1-3 | TRBV29-1 | CSGTGQSLGNTIYF
. | TRBJ1-1 | TRBV2 | CASSVLATAYTEAFF
once | TRBJ2-1 | TRBV7-2 | CASSLGGGNEQFF
. | TRBJ1-2 | TRBV30 | CAWSPSPGPAGRSYGYTF
. | TRBJ1-6 | TRBV10-1 | CASSGGQASSYNSPLHF
. | TRBJ1-1 | TRBV5-6 | CASSLVGQGVGEAFF
. | TRBJ2-5 | TRBV2 | CASIAPGVQETQYF
. | TRBJ2-7 | TRBV11-2 | CASSLIPGSSYEQYF
. | TRBJ1-3 | TRBV5-1 | CASSLGQAFSGNTIYF
. | TRBJ2-3 | TRBV5-5 | CASSLVQGGDTQYF
few | TRBJ2-7 | TRBV7-9 | CASSLEGLAVEQYF
. | TRBJ2-2 | TRBV30 | CAWSSSHTGELFF
. | TRBJ1-2 | TRBV5-4 | CASSLAGRVLTDGYTF
. | TRBJ2-1 | TRBV6-6 | CASSYPGQGYNEQFF
few | TRBJ1-2 | TRBV29-1 | CSVEQDGYTF
. | TRBJ1-5 | TRBV5-8 | CASSLMGRSNQPQHF
. | TRBJ1-1 | TRBV11-2 | CASSPRTVMNTEAFF
. | TRBJ1-1 | TRBV6-6 | CASSYGQGRITEAFF
. | TRBJ1-1 | TRBV18 | CASSPYRRAAFF
once | TRBJ1-1 | TRBV7-9 | CASSRMTGGRGNTEAFF
. | TRBJ2-7 | TRBV5-1 | CASSLYGGHEQYF
. | TRBJ1-5 | TRBV28 | CASRPGTGALNQPQHF
few | TRBJ1-2 | TRBV9 | CASSVPPTGADGYTF
. | TRBJ1-2 | TRBV5-1 | CASSLTDREIGGYTF
. | TRBJ2-2 | TRBV6-2/TRBV6-3 | CASSSRDRDTGELFF
. | TRBJ1-1 | TRBV9 | CASKATANTEAFF
. | TRBJ2-7 | TRBV5-1 | CASSLDRGLSYEQYF
. | TRBJ2-5 | TRBV5-1 | CASSLAPTPQETQYF
. | TRBJ2-7 | TRBV18 | CASSTRDRDEQYF
. | TRBJ2-7 | TRBV6-2/TRBV6-3 | CASSLTGGSYEQYF
. | TRBJ2-7 | TRBV20-1 | CSASGTGGTGWQYF
. | TRBJ1-1 | TRBV2 | CASSVDRGGTEAFF
few | TRBJ2-7 | TRBV29-1 | CSVFPGGSEQYF
. | TRBJ1-4 | TRBV6-6 | CASSPFQTGGNEKLFF
. | TRBJ1-1 | TRBV15 | CATSRDLGDEAFF
. | TRBJ1-6 | TRBV28 | CASSLTGRDSPLHF
. | TRBJ1-1 | TRBV12-3/TRBV12-4 | CASSGHMNTEAFF
. | TRBJ1-5 | TRBV19 | CASSRDRGVEGQPQHF
few | TRBJ1-4 | TRBV2 | CASSALVSKGEKLFF
few | TRBJ2-7 | TRBV28 | CASSLSAGAARREQYF
. | TRBJ1-6 | TRBV5-1 | CASRFGTGNNSPLHF
once | TRBJ1-2 | TRBV7-2 | CASSATGSYGYTF
few | TRBJ1-5 | TRBV6-5 | CASSYGFPIGNQPQHF
. | TRBJ1-1 | TRBV28 | CASSFRVAGYAEAFF
. | TRBJ2-3 | TRBV5-6 | CASSLGQISTDTQYF
. | TRBJ1-5 | TRBV11-1 | CASSLQGAQPQHF
. | TRBJ2-7 | TRBV18 | CASSPPGTSSYEQYF
. | TRBJ1-1 | TRBV5-4 | CASSLWQDEAFF
. | TRBJ1-6 | TRBV3-1/TRBV3-2 | CASSGTAGNSPLHF